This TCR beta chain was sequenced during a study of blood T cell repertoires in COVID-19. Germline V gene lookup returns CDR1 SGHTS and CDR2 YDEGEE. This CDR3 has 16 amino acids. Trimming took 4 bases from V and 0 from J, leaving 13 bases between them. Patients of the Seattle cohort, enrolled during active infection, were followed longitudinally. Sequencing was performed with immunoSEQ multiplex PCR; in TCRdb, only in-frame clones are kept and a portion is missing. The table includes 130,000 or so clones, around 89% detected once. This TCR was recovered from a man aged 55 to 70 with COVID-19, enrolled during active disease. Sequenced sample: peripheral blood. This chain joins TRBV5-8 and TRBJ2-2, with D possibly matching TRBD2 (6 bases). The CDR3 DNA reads TGTGCCAGCAGCGACGCGACTAGGCCGAACACCGGGGAGCTGTTTTTT. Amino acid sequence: CASSDATRPNTGELFF.